The next 4 T cell receptor beta chains were all read from a single sample in a study of radiation and T cells in renal cell carcinoma. Profiling relied on immunoSEQ multiplex PCR, and the TCRdb table lists in-frame clones only, not all of them. The sample contains roughly 170,000 clones, about 88% of which appear only once. Time point reported: blood 4 weeks post-SBRT, at nephrectomy. As for treatment: 15 Gy SBRT to primary tumor, nephrectomy 4 weeks later. Sequencing used blood, obtained from a patient whose treatment included radiotherapy and nephrectomy. The source of these receptors is a woman aged 45-60 years with renal cell carcinoma.

On this clone: The sample holds other DNA sequences that translate to the same CDR3. V and J are TRBV2 and TRBJ2-5; 7 nucleotides line up with TRBD2. Germline CDR1 SNHLY, CDR2 FYNNEI. The V and J ends lost 7 bases and 5 bases, in that order; junction bases with no gene match: 4. The CDR3 runs to 12 residues. CDR3 region: CASNRGEETQYF. CDR3 nucleotide sequence: TGTGCCAGCAACCGGGGGGAGGAGACCCAGTACTTC.

This clone was detected once. V usage is TRBV10-3 and J usage is TRBJ2-3, with D perhaps matching TRBD1 or TRBD2 (5 bases each). Trimming took 3 bases from V and 5 from J, leaving 12 bases between them. Germline V lookup: CDR1 ENHRY, CDR2 SYGVKD. This CDR3 spans 14 amino acids. The CDR3 DNA follows: TGTGCCATCAGTGAAGGGACGGGTGGAGATACGCAGTATTTT. This sequence encodes CAISEGTGGDTQYF.

This rearrangement joins TRBV9 to TRBJ2-3; 8 positions agree with TRBD1. The CDR3 length is 15 residues. Germline V gene sequence: CDR1 SGDLS, CDR2 YYNGEE. With 2 bases clipped from V and 2 bases from J, the junction kept 4 bases outside the gene matches. The CDR3 sequence is CASSVRTGLTDTQYF. CDR3 in DNA: TGTGCCAGCAGCGTGCGGACAGGGCTCACAGATACGCAGTATTTT.

The chain couples TRBV18 to TRBJ2-1, with 7 bases identical to TRBD2. From germline, CDR1 is KGHSH and CDR2 LQKENI. This CDR3 has 15 amino acids. Trimming removed 3 bases from V and 4 bases from J; junction bases left unmatched: 6. The CDR3 region is CASSPQPSGYNEQFF. CDR3 sequence (DNA): TGTGCCAGCTCACCCCAACCTAGCGGATACAATGAGCAGTTCTTC.